Included here is one T cell receptor beta chain sequence, with context. V was pared by 3 bases and J by 0 bases, with 8 bases of the junction left unmatched. Germline values: CDR1 SGDLS, CDR2 YYNGEE. CDR3 size: 16 residues. The data were taken from a study of cytomegalovirus exposure and HLA in healthy donors. This PCR relied on a set of 60 Vbeta primers and 13 Jbeta primers. Measured with immunoSEQ multiplex PCR; TCRdb has only the in-frame clones, and not every one. The sample has approximately 79,000 clones. The chain combines TRBV9 with TRBJ2-7; 8 nucleotides line up with TRBD1. The sample comprised PBMCs. The sequence derives from a middle-aged man in good health and CMV-seronegative. CDR3 residues: CASSGPRTGSSYEQYF. Written as DNA, the CDR3 is TGTGCCAGCAGCGGTCCCCGGACAGGGAGCTCCTACGAGCAGTACTTC.